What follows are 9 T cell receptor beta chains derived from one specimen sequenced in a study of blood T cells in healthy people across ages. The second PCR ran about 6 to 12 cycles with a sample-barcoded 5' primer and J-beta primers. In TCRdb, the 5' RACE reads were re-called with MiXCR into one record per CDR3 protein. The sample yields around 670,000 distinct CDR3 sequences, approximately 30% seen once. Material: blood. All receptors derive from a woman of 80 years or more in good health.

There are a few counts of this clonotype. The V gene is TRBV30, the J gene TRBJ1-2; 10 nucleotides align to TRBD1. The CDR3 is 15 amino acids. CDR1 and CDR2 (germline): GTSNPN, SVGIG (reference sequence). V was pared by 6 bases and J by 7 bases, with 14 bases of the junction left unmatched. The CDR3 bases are TGTGCCTGCCCGGCCGGGACAGGGGTTCTCGGTGGCTACACCTTC. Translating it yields CACPAGTGVLGGYTF.

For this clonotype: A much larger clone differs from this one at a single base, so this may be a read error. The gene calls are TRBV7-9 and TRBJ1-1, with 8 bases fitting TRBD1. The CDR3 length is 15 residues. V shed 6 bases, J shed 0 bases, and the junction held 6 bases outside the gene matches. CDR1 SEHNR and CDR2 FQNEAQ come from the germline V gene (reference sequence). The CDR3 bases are TGTGCCAGCAGGAGGCTGACAGGGGTGAACACTGAAGCTTTCTTT. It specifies CASRRLTGVNTEAFF.

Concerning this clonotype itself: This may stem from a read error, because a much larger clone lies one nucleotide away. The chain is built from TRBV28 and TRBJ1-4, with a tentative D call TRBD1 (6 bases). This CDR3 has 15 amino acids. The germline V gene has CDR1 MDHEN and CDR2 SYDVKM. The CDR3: CVSTRSGAGDEKLFF. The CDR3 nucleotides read TGTGTCAGCACTCGTTCGGGGGCAGGCGATGAAAAACTGTTTTTT.

The CDR3 sequence is CSVAGGETNEKLFF. The CDR3 DNA sequence: TGCAGCGTTGCTGGAGGGGAAACTAATGAAAAACTGTTTTTT. The chain combines TRBV29-1 with TRBJ1-4; D possibly corresponds to TRBD1 (5 bases). Germline CDR1 is SQVTM and CDR2 is ANQGSEA. V was pared by 4 bases and J by 1 base, with 10 bases between. This CDR3 contains 14 residues.

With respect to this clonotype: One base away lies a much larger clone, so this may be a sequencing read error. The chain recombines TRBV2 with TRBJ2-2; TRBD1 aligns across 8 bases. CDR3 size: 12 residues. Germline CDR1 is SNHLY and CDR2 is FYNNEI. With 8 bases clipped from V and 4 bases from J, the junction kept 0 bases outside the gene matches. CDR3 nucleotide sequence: TGTGCCAGCGGACAGGGCACCGGGGAGCTGTTTTTT. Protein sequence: CASGQGTGELFF. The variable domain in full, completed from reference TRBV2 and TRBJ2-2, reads EPEVTQTPSHQVTQMGQEVILRCVPISNHLYFYWYRQILGQKVEFLVSFYNNEISEKSEIFDDQFSVERPDGSNFTLKIRSTKLEDSAMYFCASGQGTGELFFGEGSRLTVL.

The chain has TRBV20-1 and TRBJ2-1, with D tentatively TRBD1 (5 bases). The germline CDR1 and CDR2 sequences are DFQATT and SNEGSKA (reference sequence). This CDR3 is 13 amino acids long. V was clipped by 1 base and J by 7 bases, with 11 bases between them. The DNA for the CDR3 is TGCAGTGCTAGAGGGGGCCCGAGTAATGAGCAGTTCTTC. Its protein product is CSARGGPSNEQFF.

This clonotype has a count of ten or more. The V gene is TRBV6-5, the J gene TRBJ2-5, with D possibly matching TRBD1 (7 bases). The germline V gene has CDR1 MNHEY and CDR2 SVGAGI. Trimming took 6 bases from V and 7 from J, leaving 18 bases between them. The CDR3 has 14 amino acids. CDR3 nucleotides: TGTGCCAGCAGCTCAGGGGGACTCTGGGGGACCCAGTACTTC. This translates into CASSSGGLWGTQYF.

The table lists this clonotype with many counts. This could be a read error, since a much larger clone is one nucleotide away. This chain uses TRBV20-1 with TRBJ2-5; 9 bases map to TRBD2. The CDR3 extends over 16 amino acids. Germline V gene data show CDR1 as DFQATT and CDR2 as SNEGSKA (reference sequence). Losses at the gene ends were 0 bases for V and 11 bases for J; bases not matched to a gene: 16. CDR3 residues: CSARDALAGSGMGQYF. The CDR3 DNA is TGCAGTGCTAGAGACGCTCTAGCGGGGTCTGGAATGGGGCAGTACTTC.

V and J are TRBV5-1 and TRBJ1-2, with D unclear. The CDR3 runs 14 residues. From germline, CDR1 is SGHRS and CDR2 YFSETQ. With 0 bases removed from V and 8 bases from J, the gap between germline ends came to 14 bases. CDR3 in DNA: TGCGCCAGCAGCTTGGAGTCCAAGTCGGGAGGCTACACCTTC. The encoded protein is CASSLESKSGGYTF.